Shown below are 30 T cell receptor beta chains from a single sample sequenced in a study of response to subunit inactivated influenza vaccine. TCRdb used MiXCR to reprocess the RT-PCR reads, holding one entry per CDR3 protein. The sample shows roughly 700,000 distinct CDR3 sequences, approximately 14% of them seen only once. The source material was PBMCs from blood, sampled 11 to 12 days after vaccination. The receptors come from a middle-aged man who received an inactivated influenza vaccine.

V gene TRBV20-1 combines with J gene TRBJ2-1; 10 positions match TRBD2. Germline CDR1 reads DFQATT; CDR2 reads SNEGSKA (reference sequence). V shed 5 bases, J shed 3 bases, and the junction held 10 bases outside the gene matches. The CDR3 runs 16 residues. Here the CDR3 reads CSARGGLAENYNEQFF. The CDR3 nucleotides read TGCAGTGCTCGCGGCGGACTAGCGGAGAACTACAATGAGCAGTTCTTC.

The CDR3 coding sequence is TGCAGTACTCCGGGCAATGAGCAGTTCTTC. Protein: CSTPGNEQFF. This chain links TRBV20-1 with TRBJ2-1; D is uncertain. Germline V gene data show CDR1 as DFQATT and CDR2 as SNEGSKA (reference sequence). The CDR3 consists of 10 residues. V was trimmed by 8 bases and J by 6 bases, leaving 8 bases between them.

This clonotype was found a few times. The genes are TRBV6-1 and TRBJ2-1; no clear D. In germline, CDR1 is MNHNS, CDR2 SASEGT. The germline V and J ends were trimmed by 3 bases and 10 bases, with 10 bases remaining between them. The CDR3 is made up of 12 amino acids. The CDR3: CASSDSFGEQFF. CDR3 DNA: TGTGCCAGCAGTGACTCTTTCGGGGAGCAGTTCTTC.

Many counts were recorded for this clonotype. This sequence joins TRBV12-3 or TRBV12-4 and TRBJ2-7; TRBD2 matches at 8 bases. With V trimmed by 3 bases and J by 7 bases, 11 bases remained unmatched. The CDR3 loop spans 15 amino acids. CDR3 amino acids: CASSLSSGASGEQYF. The CDR3 DNA reads as TGTGCCAGCAGTTTGAGTAGCGGGGCGTCGGGGGAGCAGTACTTC.

This clonotype appeared a few times. This chain uses TRBV29-1 with TRBJ2-3; D is tentatively TRBD1 or TRBD2 (5 bases each). The CDR3 has 14 residues. Trimming cost V 4 bases and J 4 bases, with 15 bases left between them. The germline CDR1 and CDR2 sequences are SQVTM and ANQGSEA. The CDR3 region is CSVVMGVAADTQYF. In DNA form, the CDR3 reads TGCAGCGTTGTGATGGGGGTTGCGGCAGATACGCAGTATTTT.

V is TRBV28 and J is TRBJ2-4; TRBD2 might be the D (6 bases). There are 16 residues in the CDR3. Looked up from germline, CDR1 is MDHEN and CDR2 is SYDVKM. Trimming stripped 5 bases from V and 2 bases from J, with 16 bases between. The CDR3 loop is CASSPLEGWSKNIQYF. In nucleotides, the CDR3 is TGTGCCAGCAGTCCCCTGGAGGGCTGGTCCAAAAACATTCAGTACTTC.

This clonotype has a handful of counts. The chain recombines TRBV7-8 with TRBJ2-5; D ambiguous. V lost 2 bases and J lost 3, with 7 bases in between. This CDR3 is 13 amino acids long. Looked up from germline, CDR1 is SGHVS and CDR2 is FQNEAQ. DNA for the CDR3: TGTGCCAGCAGCTTACGGGCAAAAGAGACCCAGTACTTC. It translates to CASSLRAKETQYF.

This clonotype was recorded a few times. The V gene is TRBV20-1, the J gene TRBJ2-7; 8 bases fit TRBD2. Germline V gene lookup returns CDR1 DFQATT and CDR2 SNEGSKA (reference sequence). The CDR3 runs 16 residues. With V trimmed by 6 bases and J by 0 bases, 13 bases remained unmatched. The CDR3 sequence: CSATLIGGRFSYEQYF. CDR3 DNA: TGCAGTGCCACTTTAATCGGCGGGAGGTTCTCCTACGAGCAGTACTTC.

This clonotype was seen a handful of times. This chain uses TRBV29-1 with TRBJ1-2, with TRBD1 matching over 7 bases. Germline V CDR1 and CDR2: SQVTM, ANQGSEA. CDR3 length: 14 residues. V trimming: 7 bases; J trimming: 0 bases; junction bases outside the gene matches: 8. CDR3 DNA: TGCAGCGCCTCTCCGGGACAGACTAACTATGGCTACACCTTC. As protein: CSASPGQTNYGYTF. Combining the CDR3 with reference TRBV29-1 and TRBJ1-2 gives the whole variable domain SAVISQKPSRDICQRGTSLTIQCQVDSQVTMMFWYRQQPGQSLTLIATANQGSEATYESGFVIDKFPISRPNLTFSTLTVSNMSPEDSSIYLCSASPGQTNYGYTFGSGTRLTVV.

The table lists this clonotype with a few counts. At one of its ends the junction is not consistent with the germline gene, which may arise from a read error. V gene TRBV7-7 combines with J gene TRBJ2-1; 7 bases line up with TRBD1. This CDR3 has 18 amino acids. CDR1 is SSHAT, CDR2 FNYEAQ, per germline (reference sequence). The chain's CDR3 is CASSRLPAGTGQTEEQFF. For the CDR3, the DNA is TGTGCTAGCAGCCGACTACCCGCCGGAACGGGACAGACGGAGGAGCAGTTCTTC.

Many counts were recorded for this clonotype. This chain connects TRBV27 to TRBJ2-6; D is ambiguous. The germline V gene encodes CDR1 MNHEY and CDR2 SMNVEV (reference sequence). This CDR3 is 14 amino acids long. Trimming left V 0 bases short and J 4 bases short, with 4 bases between. CDR3 bases: TGTGCCAGCAGTTTATCGGCCGGGGCCAACGTCCTGACTTTC. It codes for CASSLSAGANVLTF.

V gene TRBV29-1 combines with J gene TRBJ1-2; no reliable D call. The V end was cut by 4 bases, the J end by 4 bases, with 13 bases between. CDR3 length: 13 residues. Germline V gives CDR1 SQVTM, CDR2 ANQGSEA. The CDR3 DNA reads as TGCAGCGTTGCTTCTACCCCACCCTATGGCTACACCTTC. It is translated as CSVASTPPYGYTF.

This clonotype was counted a few times. The V call is TRBV12-3 or TRBV12-4, the J call TRBJ2-7; possible D gene TRBD2, 5 bases. CDR3 size: 13 residues. Trimming took off 8 bases at V and 5 bases at J, with 16 bases between the two ends. CDR3 nucleotides: TGTGCCAGCCCTGGACTGCCCAAAGACGAGCAGTACTTC. It encodes CASPGLPKDEQYF.

The chain uses TRBV10-3 and TRBJ2-5; D might be TRBD2 (5 bases). Germline V lookup: CDR1 ENHRY, CDR2 SYGVKD. CDR3 size: 14 residues. The V and J ends lost 4 bases and 1 base respectively, with 10 bases between them. CDR3 region: CAISGSGFQETQYF. The CDR3 nucleotides are TGTGCCATCAGTGGTTCGGGATTCCAAGAGACCCAGTACTTC.

In this sample, this clonotype turned up many times. The rearrangement joins TRBV28 to TRBJ2-7, with 7 bases fitting TRBD1. The trim removed 1 base at V and 7 bases at J, leaving 19 bases unmatched. This CDR3 contains 18 residues. Per the germline V gene, CDR1 is MDHEN and CDR2 is SYDVKM. CDR3 residues: CASSLFLARTKGAREQYF. In DNA form, the CDR3 reads TGTGCCAGCAGTTTATTCCTAGCCCGGACAAAGGGGGCGCGTGAGCAGTACTTC.

In this sample, this clonotype turned up a few times. The chain carries TRBV5-1 and TRBJ2-4; D is unresolved. Per germline, CDR1 SGHRS and CDR2 YFSETQ. The CDR3 is 14 residues long. Trimming shortened V by 4 bases and J by 3 bases, and 11 bases separated the two germline ends. This CDR3 is CASSVNSGKNIQYF. CDR3 bases: TGCGCCAGCAGCGTCAACAGTGGCAAAAACATTCAGTACTTC.

This clonotype was counted between two and nine times. This sequence joins TRBV6-1 and TRBJ2-1, with TRBD2 matching over 8 bases. This CDR3 spans 15 amino acids. Germline trimming cut 6 bases from V and 2 bases from J; bases unmatched to any gene: 6. Germline V gives CDR1 MNHNS, CDR2 SASEGT. For the CDR3, the DNA is TGTGCCAGCAGCGGGAGCGGGAGCCCCTACAATGAGCAGTTCTTC. Translating it yields CASSGSGSPYNEQFF.

This clonotype was detected many times. The rearrangement links TRBV4-2 to TRBJ2-1, with 10 bases lining up with TRBD2. CDR1 is LGHNA, CDR2 YNFKEQ, per germline. The V and J ends lost 4 bases and 5 bases, in that order; junction bases with no gene match: 8. CDR3 length: 16 amino acids. The CDR3 here is CASSRESGGAHNEQFF. CDR3 coding DNA: TGTGCCAGCAGCCGAGAAAGCGGGGGGGCTCACAATGAGCAGTTCTTC.

This clonotype appeared a few times. V and J are TRBV29-1 and TRBJ1-2; D is ambiguous. The germline V gene has CDR1 SQVTM and CDR2 ANQGSEA. CDR3 length: 14 residues. V shed 4 bases and J shed 8 bases, with 20 bases lying between them. Written as DNA, the CDR3 is TGCAGCGTTGCATCCCGCCAGGCCTTTAGAGGCTACACCTTC. Translated, it gives CSVASRQAFRGYTF.

This chain joins TRBV7-9 and TRBJ1-1; D perhaps matches TRBD1 (6 bases). The CDR3 consists of 14 residues. V lost 5 bases, J lost 4 bases, and 14 bases lay in between. From germline, CDR1 is SEHNR and CDR2 FQNEAQ (reference sequence). The CDR3 reads CASSHGGAGTEAFF. The CDR3, as DNA: TGTGCCAGCAGCCACGGGGGGGCAGGCACTGAAGCTTTCTTT.

The chain joins TRBV7-2 to TRBJ2-1, with D uncertain. CDR3 length equals 12 residues. Trimming pared 1 base from V and 11 bases from J, leaving 9 bases between. Germline lookup yields CDR1 SGHTA and CDR2 FQGNSA. CDR3 amino acids: CASSLEIAKQFF. The CDR3 coding sequence is TGTGCCAGCAGCTTAGAGATAGCAAAGCAGTTCTTC.

This clonotype came up a few times. This sequence joins TRBV20-1 and TRBJ2-7; 7 bases align to TRBD1. V lost 5 bases and J lost 5; bases outside the gene matches: 9. This CDR3 has 13 residues. CDR1 is DFQATT and CDR2 is SNEGSKA in the germline V gene (reference sequence). In DNA form, the CDR3 reads TGCAGTGCTCAGGACAGGTGGATCCACGAGCAGTACTTC. This encodes CSAQDRWIHEQYF.

This clonotype was counted between two and nine times. J is TRBJ2-5 and V is TRBV28, with TRBD1 as a possible D gene (5 bases). V was shortened by 2 bases and J by 3 bases, with 10 bases between the two germline ends. The CDR3 is 14 amino acids. Germline CDR1 and CDR2: MDHEN and SYDVKM. CDR3 nucleotides: TGTGCCAGCAGTTTAATGGGGCACGAAGAGACCCAGTACTTC. Translated: CASSLMGHEETQYF.

The genes are TRBV4-2 and TRBJ2-1; a possible D gene is TRBD2 (6 bases). Germline V gives CDR1 LGHNA, CDR2 YNFKEQ. CDR3 length: 14 amino acids. Between the trimmed V and J ends, which lost 1 base and 6 bases, there was a span of 10 bases. CDR3: CASSQVGGSNEQFF. Written as DNA, the CDR3 is TGTGCCAGCAGCCAAGTTGGAGGGAGCAATGAGCAGTTCTTC.

This clonotype was counted only a few times. The chain carries TRBV5-1 and TRBJ2-3, with D possibly TRBD1 on 6 matching bases. The CDR3 contains 16 residues. V was clipped by 1 base and J by 5 bases, with 17 bases between them. CDR1 is SGHRS, CDR2 YFSETQ, per germline. The CDR3 nucleotides read TGCGCCAGCAGCTTGAAGGGGGAACGGTTGCAAGATACGCAGTATTTT. The encoded protein is CASSLKGERLQDTQYF.

This clonotype appeared many times. The CDR3 reads CASSLDAGQGFEQFF. DNA of the CDR3: TGTGCCAGCAGCTTAGATGCAGGTCAGGGCTTTGAGCAGTTCTTC. This chain joins TRBV7-8 and TRBJ2-1, with D maybe TRBD1 (5 bases). Trimming removed 1 base from V and 9 bases from J, with 16 bases in between. CDR1 and CDR2 (germline): SGHVS, FQNEAQ. The CDR3 is 15 amino acids.

This clonotype has a handful of counts. The rearrangement joins TRBV5-1 to TRBJ2-7; D is perhaps TRBD1 (6 bases). This CDR3 region has 15 residues. CDR1 SGHRS and CDR2 YFSETQ come from the germline V gene. V was pared by 0 bases and J by 2 bases, with 12 bases between. This chain's CDR3 is CASSLENTGPYEQYF. CDR3 bases: TGCGCCAGCAGCTTGGAGAACACAGGGCCCTACGAGCAGTACTTC. The complete variable domain, with remaining parts taken from reference TRBV5-1 and TRBJ2-7, reads KAGVTQTPRYLIKTRGQQVTLSCSPISGHRSVSWYQQTPGQGLQFLFEYFSETQRNKGNFPGRFSGRQFSNSRSEMNVSTLELGDSALYLCASSLENTGPYEQYFGPGTRLTVT.

The chain recombines TRBV20-1 with TRBJ1-2, with 7 positions matching TRBD1. Germline assignment: CDR1 DFQATT and CDR2 SNEGSKA (reference sequence). The V segment lost 5 bases and the J segment 4 bases; nucleotides outside the gene matches: 4. The CDR3 extends over 12 amino acids. The CDR3 sequence: CSAAGQFYGYTF. CDR3 coding DNA: TGCAGTGCTGCGGGACAGTTCTATGGCTACACCTTC.

Only a few counts were recorded for this clonotype. The chain recombines TRBV7-9 with TRBJ1-1; TRBD1 might be the D (5 bases). Trimming shortened V by 5 bases and J by 1 base, and 14 bases separated the two germline ends. Germline V gene lookup returns CDR1 SEHNR and CDR2 FQNEAQ (reference sequence). This CDR3 is built from 15 residues. The CDR3 DNA reads as TGTGCCAGCAGCCCCGTCGGGGGAACGAACACTGAAGCTTTCTTT. Its protein product is CASSPVGGTNTEAFF.

In this sample, this clonotype turned up a few times. The chain links TRBV6-2 or TRBV6-3 to TRBJ1-5; D remains unclear. Germline V gene lookup returns CDR1 MNHEY and CDR2 SVGEGT. Trimming took off 2 bases at V and 7 bases at J, with 18 bases between the two ends. The CDR3 has 16 residues. The CDR3 DNA reads as TGTGCCAGCAGTTACCTCCAGGCCCCTCAAGGGCAGCCCCAGCATTTT. Protein: CASSYLQAPQGQPQHF.